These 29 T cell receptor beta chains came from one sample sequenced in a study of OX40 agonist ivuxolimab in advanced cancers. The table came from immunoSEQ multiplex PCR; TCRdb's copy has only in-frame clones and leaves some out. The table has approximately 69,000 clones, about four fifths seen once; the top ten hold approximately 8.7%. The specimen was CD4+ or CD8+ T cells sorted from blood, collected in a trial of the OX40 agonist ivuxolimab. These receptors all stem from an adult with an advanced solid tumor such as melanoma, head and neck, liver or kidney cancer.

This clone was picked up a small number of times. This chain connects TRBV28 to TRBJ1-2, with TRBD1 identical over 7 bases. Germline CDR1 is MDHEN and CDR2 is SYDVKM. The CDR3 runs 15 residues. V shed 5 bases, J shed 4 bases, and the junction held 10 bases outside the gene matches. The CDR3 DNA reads TGTGCCAGCAGTCCGGCCGACAGGGACTCCTATGGCTACACCTTC. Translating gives CASSPADRDSYGYTF.

Here the CDR3 DNA reads TGTGCCAGCAGCAGAAATCAGCCCCAGCATTTT. Translation gives CASSRNQPQHF. The chain uses TRBV5-6 and TRBJ1-5; D is unresolved. The V end was cut by 4 bases, the J end by 4 bases, with 3 bases between. CDR3 size: 11 residues. In germline, CDR1 is SGHDT, CDR2 YYEEEE. The full variable domain, in which reference TRBV5-6 and TRBJ1-5 provide the parts outside the CDR3, is DAGVTQSPTHLIKTRGQQVTLRCSPKSGHDTVSWYQQALGQGPQFIFQYYEEEERQRGNFPDRFSGHQFPNYSSELNVNALLLGDSALYLCASSRNQPQHFGDGTRLSIL.

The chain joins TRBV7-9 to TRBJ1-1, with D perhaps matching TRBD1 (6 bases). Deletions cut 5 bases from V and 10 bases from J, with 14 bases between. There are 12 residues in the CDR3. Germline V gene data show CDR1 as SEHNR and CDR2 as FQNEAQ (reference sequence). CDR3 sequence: CASSQQGMRAFF. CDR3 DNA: TGTGCCAGCAGCCAACAGGGTATGAGAGCTTTCTTT.

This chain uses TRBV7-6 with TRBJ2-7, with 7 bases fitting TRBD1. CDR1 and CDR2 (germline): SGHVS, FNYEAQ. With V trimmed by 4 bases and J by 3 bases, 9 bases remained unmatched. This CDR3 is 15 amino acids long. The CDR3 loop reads CASSSGGPGGYEQYF. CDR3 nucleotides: TGTGCCAGCAGCTCAGGAGGTCCAGGGGGCTACGAGCAGTACTTC.

The CDR3: CASSLEGRGVGEQYF. The CDR3 DNA sequence: TGCGCCAGCAGCTTGGAAGGCAGGGGAGTGGGCGAGCAGTACTTC. The V gene is TRBV5-1, the J gene TRBJ2-7; D is possibly TRBD1 (6 bases). Trimming left V 0 bases short and J 6 bases short, with 16 bases between. CDR1 and CDR2 (germline): SGHRS, YFSETQ. The CDR3 spans 15 residues. The whole variable domain, remainder taken from reference TRBV5-1 and TRBJ2-7, is KAGVTQTPRYLIKTRGQQVTLSCSPISGHRSVSWYQQTPGQGLQFLFEYFSETQRNKGNFPGRFSGRQFSNSRSEMNVSTLELGDSALYLCASSLEGRGVGEQYFGPGTRLTVT.

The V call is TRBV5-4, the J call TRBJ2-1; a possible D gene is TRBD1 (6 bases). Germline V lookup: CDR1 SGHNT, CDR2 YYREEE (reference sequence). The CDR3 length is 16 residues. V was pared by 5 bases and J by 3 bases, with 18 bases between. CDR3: CASSLTGRRLYNEQFF. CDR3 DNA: TGTGCCAGCAGTCTTACAGGGCGCCGGCTCTACAATGAGCAGTTCTTC.

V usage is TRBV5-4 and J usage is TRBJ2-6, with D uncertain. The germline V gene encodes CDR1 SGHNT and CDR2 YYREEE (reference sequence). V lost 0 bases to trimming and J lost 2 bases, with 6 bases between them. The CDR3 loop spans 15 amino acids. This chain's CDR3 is CASSLVQAGANVLTF. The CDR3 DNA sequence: TGTGCCAGCAGCTTGGTGCAGGCTGGGGCCAACGTCCTGACTTTC.

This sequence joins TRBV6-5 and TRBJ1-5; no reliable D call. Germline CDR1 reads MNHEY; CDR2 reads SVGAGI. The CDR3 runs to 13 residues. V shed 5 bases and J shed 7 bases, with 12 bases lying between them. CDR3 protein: CASSPSRGQPQHF. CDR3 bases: TGTGCCAGCAGTCCCTCCCGTGGCCAGCCCCAGCATTTT.

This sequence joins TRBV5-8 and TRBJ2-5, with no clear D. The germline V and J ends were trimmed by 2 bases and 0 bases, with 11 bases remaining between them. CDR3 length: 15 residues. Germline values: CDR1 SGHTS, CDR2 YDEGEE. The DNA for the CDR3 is TGTGCCAGCAGCTTTTATTTTGGGAACCAAGAGACCCAGTACTTC. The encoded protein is CASSFYFGNQETQYF.

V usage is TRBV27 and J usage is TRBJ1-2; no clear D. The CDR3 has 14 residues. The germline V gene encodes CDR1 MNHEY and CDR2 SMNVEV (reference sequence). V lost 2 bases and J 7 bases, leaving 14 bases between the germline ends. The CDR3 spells CASSLVEGAGGYTF. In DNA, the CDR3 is TGTGCCAGCAGTTTAGTGGAGGGAGCTGGTGGCTACACCTTC.

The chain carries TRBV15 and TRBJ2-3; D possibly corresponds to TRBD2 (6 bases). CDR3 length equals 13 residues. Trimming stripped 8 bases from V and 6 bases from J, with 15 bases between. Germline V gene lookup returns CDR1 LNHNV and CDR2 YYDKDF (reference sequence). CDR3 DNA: TGTGCCACCCGGAGGGTTGGGTCGGATACGCAGTATTTT. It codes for CATRRVGSDTQYF.

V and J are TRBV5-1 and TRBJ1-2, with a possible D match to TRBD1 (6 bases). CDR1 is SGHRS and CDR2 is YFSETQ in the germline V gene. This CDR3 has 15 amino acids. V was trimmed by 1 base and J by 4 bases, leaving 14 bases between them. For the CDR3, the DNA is TGCGCCAGCAGCTTGCTGCCAGGGGAGGTCTATGGCTACACCTTC. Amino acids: CASSLLPGEVYGYTF.

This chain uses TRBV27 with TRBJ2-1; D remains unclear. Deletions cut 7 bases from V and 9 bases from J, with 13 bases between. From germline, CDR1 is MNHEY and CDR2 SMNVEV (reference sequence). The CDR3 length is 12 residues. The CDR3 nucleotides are TGTGCCAGCAAGCGTTACGGTAGTGAGCAGTTCTTC. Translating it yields CASKRYGSEQFF.

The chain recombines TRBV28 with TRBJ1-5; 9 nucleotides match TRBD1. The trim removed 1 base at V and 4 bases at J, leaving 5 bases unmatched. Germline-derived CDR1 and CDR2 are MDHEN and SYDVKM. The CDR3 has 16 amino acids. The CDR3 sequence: CASSLYGTGFNQPQHF. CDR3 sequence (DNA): TGTGCCAGCAGTTTATACGGGACAGGGTTTAATCAGCCCCAGCATTTT. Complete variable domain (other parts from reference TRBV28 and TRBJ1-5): DVKVTQSSRYLVKRTGEKVFLECVQDMDHENMFWYRQDPGLGLRLIYFSYDVKMKEKGDIPEGYSVSREKKERFSLILESASTNQTSMYLCASSLYGTGFNQPQHFGDGTRLSIL.

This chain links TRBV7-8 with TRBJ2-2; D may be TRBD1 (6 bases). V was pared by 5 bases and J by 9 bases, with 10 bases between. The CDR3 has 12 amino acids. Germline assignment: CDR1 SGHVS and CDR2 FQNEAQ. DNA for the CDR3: TGTGCCAGCAGCCAGGGGCATCGGGAGCTGTTTTTT. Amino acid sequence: CASSQGHRELFF.

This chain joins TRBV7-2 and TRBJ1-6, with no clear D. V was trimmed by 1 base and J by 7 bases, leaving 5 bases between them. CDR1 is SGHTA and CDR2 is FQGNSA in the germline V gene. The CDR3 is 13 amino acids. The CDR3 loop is CASSLEGNSPLHF. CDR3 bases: TGTGCCAGCAGCTTAGAGGGCAATTCACCCCTCCACTTT.

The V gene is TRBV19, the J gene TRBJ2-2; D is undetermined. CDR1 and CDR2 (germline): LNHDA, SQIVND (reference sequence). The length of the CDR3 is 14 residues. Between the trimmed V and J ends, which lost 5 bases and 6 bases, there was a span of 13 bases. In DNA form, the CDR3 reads TGTGCCAGTAGTCGAAATGGTATCGCCGGGGAGCTGTTTTTT. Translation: CASSRNGIAGELFF.

Written as DNA, the CDR3 is TGTGCCAGCAGCCCTCGTTCCCGAGGCCGACGTGTGGCCGGGGAGCTGTTTTTT. As protein: CASSPRSRGRRVAGELFF. The chain links TRBV4-2 to TRBJ2-2, with D unresolved. V lost 4 bases to trimming and J lost 6 bases, with 24 bases between them. The germline CDR1 and CDR2 sequences are LGHNA and YNFKEQ. CDR3 length: 18 residues.

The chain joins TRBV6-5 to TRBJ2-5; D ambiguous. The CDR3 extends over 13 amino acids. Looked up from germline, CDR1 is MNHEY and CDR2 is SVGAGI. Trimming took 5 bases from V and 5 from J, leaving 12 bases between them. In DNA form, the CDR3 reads TGTGCCAGCAGTCAGAATATTAAGGAGACCCAGTACTTC. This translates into CASSQNIKETQYF.

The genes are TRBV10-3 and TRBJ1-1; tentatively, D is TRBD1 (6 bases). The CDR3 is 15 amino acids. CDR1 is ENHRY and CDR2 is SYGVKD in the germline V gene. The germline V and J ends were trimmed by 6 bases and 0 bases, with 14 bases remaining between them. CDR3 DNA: TGTGCCATCAGGGGACACACGAATCTGAACACTGAAGCTTTCTTT. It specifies CAIRGHTNLNTEAFF.

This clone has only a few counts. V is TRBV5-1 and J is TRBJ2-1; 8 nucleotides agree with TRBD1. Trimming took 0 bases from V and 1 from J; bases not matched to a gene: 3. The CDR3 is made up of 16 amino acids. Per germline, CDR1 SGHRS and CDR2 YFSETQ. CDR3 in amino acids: CASSLDRGRSYNEQFF. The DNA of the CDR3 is TGCGCCAGCAGCTTGGACAGGGGGAGGTCCTACAATGAGCAGTTCTTC.

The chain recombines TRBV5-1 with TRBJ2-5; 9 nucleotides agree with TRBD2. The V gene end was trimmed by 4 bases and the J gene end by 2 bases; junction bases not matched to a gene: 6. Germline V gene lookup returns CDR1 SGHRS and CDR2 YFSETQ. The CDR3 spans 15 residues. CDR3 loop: CASSPFTSGQETQYF. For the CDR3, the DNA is TGCGCCAGCAGCCCATTCACTAGCGGGCAAGAGACCCAGTACTTC.

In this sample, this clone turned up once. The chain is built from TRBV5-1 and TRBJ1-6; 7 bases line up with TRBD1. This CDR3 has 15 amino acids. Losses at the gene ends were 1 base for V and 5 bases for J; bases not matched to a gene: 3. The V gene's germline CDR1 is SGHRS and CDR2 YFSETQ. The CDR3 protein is CASSLLGQHNSPLHF. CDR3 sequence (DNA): TGCGCCAGCAGCTTGTTGGGACAGCATAATTCACCCCTCCACTTT.

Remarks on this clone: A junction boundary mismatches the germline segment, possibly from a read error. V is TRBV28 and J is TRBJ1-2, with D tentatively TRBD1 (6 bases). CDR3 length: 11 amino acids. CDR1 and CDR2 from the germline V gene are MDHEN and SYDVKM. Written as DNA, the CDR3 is TGTGCCAGCAGTTTCGAGGACAGATCCCTCTTC. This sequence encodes CASSFEDRSLF.

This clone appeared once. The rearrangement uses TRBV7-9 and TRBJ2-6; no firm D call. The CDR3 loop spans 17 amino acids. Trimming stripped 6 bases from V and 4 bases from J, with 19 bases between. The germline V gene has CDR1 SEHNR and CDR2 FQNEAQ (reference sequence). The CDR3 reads CASSYLASVAGANVLTF. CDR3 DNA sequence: TGTGCCAGCAGTTATCTGGCCAGCGTGGCCGGGGCCAACGTCCTGACTTTC.

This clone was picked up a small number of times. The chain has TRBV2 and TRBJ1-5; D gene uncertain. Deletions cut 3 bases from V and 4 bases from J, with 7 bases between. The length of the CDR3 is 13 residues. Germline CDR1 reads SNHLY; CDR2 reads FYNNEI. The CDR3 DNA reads TGTGCCAGCAGTGAGAGGGAAAATCAGCCCCAGCATTTT. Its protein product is CASSERENQPQHF.

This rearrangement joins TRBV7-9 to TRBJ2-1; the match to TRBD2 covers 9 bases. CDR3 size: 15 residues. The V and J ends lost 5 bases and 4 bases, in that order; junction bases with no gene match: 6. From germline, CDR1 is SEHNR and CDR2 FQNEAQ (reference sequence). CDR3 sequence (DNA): TGTGCCAGCAGCCGCTCAGCGGGAGGTTACAATGAGCAGTTCTTC. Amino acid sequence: CASSRSAGGYNEQFF.

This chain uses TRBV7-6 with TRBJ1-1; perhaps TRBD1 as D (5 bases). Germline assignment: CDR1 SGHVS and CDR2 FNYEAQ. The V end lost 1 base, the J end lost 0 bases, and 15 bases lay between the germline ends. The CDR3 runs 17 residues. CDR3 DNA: TGTGCCAGCAGCTTAGAATTATTGACAGAATTGAACACTGAAGCTTTCTTT. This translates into CASSLELLTELNTEAFF.

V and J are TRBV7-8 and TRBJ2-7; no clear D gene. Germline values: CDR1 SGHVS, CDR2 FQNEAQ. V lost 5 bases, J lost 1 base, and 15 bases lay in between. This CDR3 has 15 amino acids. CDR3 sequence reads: CASSPAPLSSYEQYF. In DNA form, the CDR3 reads TGTGCCAGCAGCCCAGCCCCGCTAAGTTCCTACGAGCAGTACTTC.